These T cell receptor beta chains were read from a single sample in a study of shared clonotypes between healthy human individuals. Here immunoSEQ multiplex PCR was the method, and the copy in TCRdb shows in-frame clones only, minus some. The sample includes about 1.4 million clones, roughly 95% seen only once; the top ten take roughly 1.2%. Sequenced sample: naive CD4+ T cells sorted from blood. The origin of the receptors is a man aged 25-45 years in good health. CDR3s include the opening cysteine and the closing phenylalanine or tryptophan. A D gene is named only where the DNA matches it firmly. Where a row states a size, it is once, few, many or the class of an expanded clone; other rows omit it.

D gene: NA
clone size: NA
J gene: TRBJ1-1
V gene: TRBV28
CDR3 length: 14
CDR3 protein: CASSTNSDSAVAFF
CDR3 DNA: TGTGCCAGCAGTACGAATTCGGACAGTGCGGTTGCTTTCTTT

D gene: TRBD1
clone size: NA
J gene: TRBJ2-6
V gene: TRBV7-9
CDR3 length: 17
CDR3 protein: CASSAGTGGSGANVLTF
CDR3 DNA: TGTGCCAGCAGCGCCGGGACAGGGGGCTCTGGGGCCAACGTCCTGACTTTC

D gene: NA
clone size: NA
J gene: TRBJ2-1
V gene: TRBV5-1
CDR3 length: 13
CDR3 protein: CASSRDSYNEQFF
CDR3 DNA: TGCGCCAGCAGCCGAGATTCATACAATGAGCAGTTCTTC

D gene: TRBD1
clone size: NA
J gene: TRBJ2-7
V gene: TRBV6-5
CDR3 length: 15
CDR3 protein: CASSLSPTGAYEQYF
CDR3 DNA: TGTGCCAGCAGTTTATCTCCCACAGGGGCCTACGAGCAGTACTTC

D gene: TRBD2
clone size: NA
J gene: TRBJ2-1
V gene: TRBV29-1
CDR3 length: 14
CDR3 protein: CSVASGSSYNEQFF
CDR3 DNA: TGCAGCGTTGCGAGCGGGAGCTCCTACAATGAGCAGTTCTTC

D gene: NA
clone size: NA
J gene: TRBJ2-7
V gene: TRBV7-9
CDR3 length: 14
CDR3 protein: CASSLTPLSYEQYF
CDR3 DNA: TGTGCCAGCAGCCTAACACCCCTCTCCTACGAGCAGTACTTC

D gene: TRBD2
clone size: once
J gene: TRBJ2-3
V gene: TRBV7-9
CDR3 length: 14
CDR3 protein: CASSLGLAVDTQYF
CDR3 DNA: TGTGCCAGCAGCTTAGGACTAGCGGTAGATACGCAGTATTTT

D gene: NA
clone size: NA
J gene: TRBJ1-4
V gene: TRBV5-1
CDR3 length: 14
CDR3 protein: CASSLTGVGEKLFF
CDR3 DNA: TGCGCCAGCAGCTTGACGGGGGTAGGGGAAAAACTGTTTTTT

D gene: TRBD2
clone size: NA
J gene: TRBJ2-3
V gene: TRBV9
CDR3 length: 16
CDR3 protein: CASSRDGRAMTDTQYF
CDR3 DNA: TGTGCCAGCAGCCGGGACGGGAGGGCCATGACAGATACGCAGTATTTT

D gene: TRBD1
clone size: NA
J gene: TRBJ2-4
V gene: TRBV6-5
CDR3 length: 13
CDR3 protein: CASTGRDRDIQYF
CDR3 DNA: TGTGCCAGCACCGGCCGGGACAGGGACATTCAGTACTTC

D gene: NA
clone size: NA
J gene: TRBJ1-2
V gene: TRBV4-2
CDR3 length: 15
CDR3 protein: CASSQARTEGPIYTF
CDR3 DNA: TGTGCCAGCAGCCAAGCCCGGACAGAAGGACCGATTTACACCTTC

D gene: NA
clone size: NA
J gene: TRBJ2-7
V gene: TRBV5-1
CDR3 length: 15
CDR3 protein: CASSLTPGRSYEQYF
CDR3 DNA: TGCGCCAGCAGCTTGACCCCGGGACGATCCTACGAGCAGTACTTC

D gene: TRBD1
clone size: NA
J gene: TRBJ1-1
V gene: TRBV5-1
CDR3 length: 15
CDR3 protein: CASSRKDRPNTEAFF
CDR3 DNA: TGCGCCAGCAGCCGAAAGGACAGGCCGAACACTGAAGCTTTCTTT

D gene: NA
clone size: NA
J gene: TRBJ2-3
V gene: TRBV19
CDR3 length: 16
CDR3 protein: CASSGGQQTGPVAQYF
CDR3 DNA: TGTGCCAGTAGCGGGGGACAGCAGACGGGACCAGTTGCGCAGTATTTT

D gene: NA
clone size: once
J gene: TRBJ2-7
V gene: TRBV7-2
CDR3 length: 15
CDR3 protein: CASSPAGPSSYEQYF
CDR3 DNA: TGTGCCAGCAGCCCCGCCGGGCCAAGCTCCTACGAGCAGTACTTC

D gene: NA
clone size: NA
J gene: TRBJ1-3
V gene: TRBV11-2
CDR3 length: 14
CDR3 protein: CASSLIDSGNTIYF
CDR3 DNA: TGTGCCAGCAGCTTAATCGATTCTGGAAACACCATATATTTT

D gene: NA
clone size: NA
J gene: TRBJ1-4
V gene: TRBV28
CDR3 length: 14
CDR3 protein: CASSFPLVREKLFF
CDR3 DNA: TGTGCCAGCAGTTTCCCCCTGGTAAGGGAAAAACTGTTTTTT

D gene: TRBD2
clone size: NA
J gene: TRBJ2-7
V gene: TRBV11-2
CDR3 length: 15
CDR3 protein: CASSPGLAVPYEQYF
CDR3 DNA: TGTGCCAGCAGCCCGGGACTAGCGGTCCCCTACGAGCAGTACTTC

D gene: TRBD2
clone size: NA
J gene: TRBJ2-3
V gene: TRBV7-2
CDR3 length: 15
CDR3 protein: CASSFGLAYTDTQYF
CDR3 DNA: TGTGCCAGCAGCTTTGGACTAGCCTACACAGATACGCAGTATTTT

D gene: TRBD1
clone size: once
J gene: TRBJ2-7
V gene: TRBV7-9
CDR3 length: 14
CDR3 protein: CASSLEVGTGEQYF
CDR3 DNA: TGTGCCAGCAGCTTAGAGGTTGGGACAGGGGAGCAGTACTTC

D gene: TRBD1
clone size: NA
J gene: TRBJ1-5
V gene: TRBV7-9
CDR3 length: 14
CDR3 protein: CASSLGQGGQPQHF
CDR3 DNA: TGTGCCAGCAGCTTGGGACAGGGGGGGCAGCCCCAGCATTTT

D gene: NA
clone size: NA
J gene: TRBJ2-5
V gene: TRBV4-2
CDR3 length: 13
CDR3 protein: CASSQVGTETQYF
CDR3 DNA: TGTGCCAGCAGCCAAGTCGGGACGGAGACCCAGTACTTC

D gene: NA
clone size: NA
J gene: TRBJ2-3
V gene: TRBV5-1
CDR3 length: 14
CDR3 protein: CASSLQESTDTQYF
CDR3 DNA: TGCGCCAGCAGCTTGCAGGAGAGCACAGATACGCAGTATTTT

D gene: NA
clone size: NA
J gene: TRBJ2-7
V gene: TRBV6-1
CDR3 length: 14
CDR3 protein: CASRLTSFPYEQYF
CDR3 DNA: TGTGCCAGCAGACTAACTAGTTTCCCCTACGAGCAGTACTTC

D gene: TRBD2
clone size: NA
J gene: TRBJ2-1
V gene: TRBV5-1
CDR3 length: 17
CDR3 protein: CASSLGTSLPAYNEQFF
CDR3 DNA: TGCGCCAGCAGCTTGGGGACTAGCCTCCCGGCATACAATGAGCAGTTCTTC

D gene: NA
clone size: NA
J gene: TRBJ1-1
V gene: TRBV15
CDR3 length: 16
CDR3 protein: CATSRWVGNPNTEAFF
CDR3 DNA: TGTGCCACCAGCAGGTGGGTCGGGAATCCAAACACTGAAGCTTTCTTT

D gene: TRBD2
clone size: NA
J gene: TRBJ2-1
V gene: TRBV5-1
CDR3 length: 15
CDR3 protein: CASSTTSGSGNEQFF
CDR3 DNA: TGCGCCAGCAGCACCACTAGCGGGAGCGGTAATGAGCAGTTCTTC

D gene: TRBD1
clone size: NA
J gene: TRBJ1-5
V gene: TRBV7-2
CDR3 length: 15
CDR3 protein: CASSAPGQGGQPQHF
CDR3 DNA: TGTGCCAGCAGCGCCCCGGGACAGGGGGGTCAGCCCCAGCATTTT

D gene: TRBD2
clone size: NA
J gene: TRBJ2-7
V gene: TRBV28
CDR3 length: 15
CDR3 protein: CASSPSASGSHEQYF
CDR3 DNA: TGTGCCAGCAGTCCCTCGGCTAGCGGTTCCCACGAGCAGTACTTC

D gene: TRBD2
clone size: NA
J gene: TRBJ2-3
V gene: TRBV6-1
CDR3 length: 18
CDR3 protein: CATSGPPGKREGADTQYF
CDR3 DNA: TGTGCCACCAGTGGCCCTCCGGGGAAGCGGGAGGGTGCAGATACGCAGTATTTT

D gene: NA
clone size: NA
J gene: TRBJ1-2
V gene: TRBV28
CDR3 length: 15
CDR3 protein: CASSVPSLGLDGYTF
CDR3 DNA: TGTGCCAGCAGTGTGCCCTCCCTCGGGTTAGATGGCTACACCTTC

D gene: TRBD1
clone size: NA
J gene: TRBJ1-3
V gene: TRBV11-3
CDR3 length: 16
CDR3 protein: CASSHGTGRSGNTIYF
CDR3 DNA: TGTGCCAGCAGCCACGGGACAGGGCGCTCTGGAAACACCATATATTTT

D gene: NA
clone size: NA
J gene: TRBJ2-7
V gene: TRBV15
CDR3 length: 16
CDR3 protein: CATSPRGPGVSYEQYF
CDR3 DNA: TGTGCCACCAGCCCCCGTGGGCCGGGAGTATCCTACGAGCAGTACTTC

D gene: NA
clone size: NA
J gene: TRBJ1-4
V gene: TRBV5-5
CDR3 length: 13
CDR3 protein: CASSLEGVGELFF
CDR3 DNA: TGTGCCAGCAGCTTGGAAGGCGTAGGAGAACTGTTTTTT

D gene: TRBD2
clone size: NA
J gene: TRBJ2-3
V gene: TRBV7-9
CDR3 length: 16
CDR3 protein: CASSSGLAGGADTQYF
CDR3 DNA: TGTGCCAGCAGCTCGGGACTAGCGGGAGGCGCAGATACGCAGTATTTT

D gene: NA
clone size: NA
J gene: TRBJ2-4
V gene: TRBV18
CDR3 length: 14
CDR3 protein: CASSPRDWTNIQYF
CDR3 DNA: TGTGCCAGCTCACCACGGGACTGGACAAACATTCAGTACTTC

D gene: NA
clone size: NA
J gene: TRBJ2-2
V gene: TRBV5-1
CDR3 length: 15
CDR3 protein: CASTSRVGDTGELFF
CDR3 DNA: TGCGCCAGCACGTCGCGCGTAGGGGACACCGGGGAGCTGTTTTTT

D gene: NA
clone size: NA
J gene: TRBJ1-3
V gene: TRBV11-3
CDR3 length: 20
CDR3 protein: CASSSLAPQGPFPSGNTIYF
CDR3 DNA: TGTGCCAGCAGCTCTTTAGCGCCTCAGGGCCCTTTCCCTTCTGGAAACACCATATATTTT

D gene: NA
clone size: NA
J gene: TRBJ1-1
V gene: TRBV7-9
CDR3 length: 14
CDR3 protein: CASCGGGGYTEAFF
CDR3 DNA: TGTGCCAGCTGCGGGGGGGGAGGTTACACTGAAGCTTTCTTT

D gene: NA
clone size: NA
J gene: TRBJ2-7
V gene: TRBV27
CDR3 length: 16
CDR3 protein: CASSPRGSGHPYEQYF
CDR3 DNA: TGTGCCAGCAGTCCCCGGGGAAGCGGGCACCCCTACGAGCAGTACTTC

D gene: NA
clone size: NA
J gene: TRBJ1-5
V gene: TRBV28
CDR3 length: 12
CDR3 protein: CASTGPGQPQHF
CDR3 DNA: TGTGCCAGCACCGGCCCTGGCCAGCCCCAGCATTTT

D gene: NA
clone size: NA
J gene: TRBJ2-1
V gene: TRBV10-1
CDR3 length: 13
CDR3 protein: CATTNSLFNEQFF
CDR3 DNA: TGCGCCACTACTAACTCTCTCTTTAATGAGCAGTTCTTC

D gene: NA
clone size: NA
J gene: TRBJ2-1
V gene: TRBV19
CDR3 length: 11
CDR3 protein: CASRTGVTTFF
CDR3 DNA: TGTGCCAGTAGGACGGGAGTGACAACGTTCTTC

D gene: TRBD1
clone size: NA
J gene: TRBJ1-2
V gene: TRBV27
CDR3 length: 15
CDR3 protein: CASSPGTGLLRGYTF
CDR3 DNA: TGTGCCAGCAGTCCCGGGACAGGTCTCCTCAGGGGCTACACCTTC

D gene: TRBD1
clone size: NA
J gene: TRBJ2-2
V gene: TRBV11-2
CDR3 length: 16
CDR3 protein: CASSISRDSYTGELFF
CDR3 DNA: TGTGCCAGCAGCATTAGCCGGGACAGTTACACCGGGGAGCTGTTTTTT

D gene: NA
clone size: NA
J gene: TRBJ1-3
V gene: TRBV9
CDR3 length: 16
CDR3 protein: CASSVGAGHSGNTIYF
CDR3 DNA: TGTGCCAGCAGCGTAGGGGCAGGGCACTCTGGAAACACCATATATTTT